This is a list of T cell receptor beta chains from one sample in a study of blood T cell repertoires in COVID-19. Clones were sequenced by immunoSEQ multiplex PCR, and TCRdb holds only the in-frame ones, with some missing. The sample lists more than 65,000 clones, around 84% seen once, with roughly 4% in the top ten. The sequenced material came from peripheral blood. The source is a man in his forties or fifties with acute or convalescent COVID-19. CDR3s include the opening cysteine and the closing phenylalanine or tryptophan. The D gene is left open where the match is weak. Where a row states a size, it is once, few, many or the class of an expanded clone; other rows omit it.

size | J | V | D | CDR3 | DNA
- | TRBJ2-3 | TRBV7-8 | TRBD1 | CASSLRDRDTDTQYF | TGTGCCAGCAGCTTACGGGACAGGGACACAGATACGCAGTATTTT
- | TRBJ2-1 | TRBV7-9 | TRBD2 | CASSLPSGREVKDEQFF | TGTGCCAGCAGCTTACCTTCCGGGCGGGAGGTGAAGGATGAGCAGTTCTTC
once | TRBJ1-3 | TRBV10-3 | - | CAIARGPGNTIYF | TGTGCCATCGCACGAGGCCCTGGAAACACCATATATTTT
- | TRBJ2-5 | TRBV30 | - | CAWDGGHGTQYF | TGTGCCTGGGACGGGGGGCATGGGACCCAGTACTTC
- | TRBJ2-1 | TRBV24-1 | TRBD1 | CATSKGQGNNEQFF | TGTGCCACCAGTAAGGGACAGGGGAACAATGAGCAGTTCTTC
- | TRBJ2-5 | TRBV24-1 | TRBD1 | CATSDVQGDQETQYF | TGTGCCACCAGTGATGTCCAGGGGGACCAAGAGACCCAGTACTTC
- | TRBJ2-7 | TRBV7-2 | - | CASSAPGQQTTRDEQYF | TGTGCCAGCAGCGCCCCCGGACAGCAAACAACGAGGGACGAGCAGTACTTC
- | TRBJ2-1 | TRBV6-2/TRBV6-3 | TRBD2 | CASSYRREGEQFF | TGTGCCAGCAGTTACCGACGGGAGGGCGAGCAGTTCTTC
- | TRBJ2-5 | TRBV29-1 | TRBD1 | CSVDRGWGETQYF | TGCAGCGTTGACAGGGGGTGGGGAGAGACCCAGTACTTC
few | TRBJ1-1 | TRBV9 | - | CASSVVSGMNTEAFF | TGTGCCAGCAGCGTAGTGTCCGGGATGAACACTGAAGCTTTCTTT
- | TRBJ2-7 | TRBV19 | TRBD2 | CASGRAPSYEQYF | TGTGCCAGTGGGAGGGCCCCGTCCTACGAGCAGTACTTC